Shown below are 10 T cell receptor beta chains from a single sample sequenced in a study of tissue T cells after allogeneic stem cell transplantation. Repertoires were generated with immunoSEQ multiplex PCR, while TCRdb's copy carries only in-frame clones and drops some. The table shows over a thousand clones, with 44% occurring only once. The sequences come from esophageal tissue, collected at autopsy. The receptors were sampled from a female patient aged 40-75 years with steroid-refractory graft-versus-host disease after an allogeneic stem cell transplant. Some T cells may originate from the graft donor.

The count of this clone is one. This rearrangement joins TRBV2 to TRBJ2-7, with D perhaps TRBD1 (6 bases). This CDR3 region has 15 residues. Per the germline V gene, CDR1 is SNHLY and CDR2 is FYNNEI. V dropped 4 bases and J dropped 4 bases, with 17 bases sitting between them. The CDR3 DNA follows: TGTGCCAGCAGTGTACCCGGGACACGTTTATACGAGCAGTACTTC. Translated: CASSVPGTRLYEQYF.

In its sample, this clone was seen a few times. V usage is TRBV5-1 and J usage is TRBJ2-2; D gene unclear. V was shortened by 0 bases and J by 0 bases, with 0 bases between the two germline ends. This CDR3 is built from 13 residues. Germline lookup yields CDR1 SGHRS and CDR2 YFSETQ. The CDR3 bases are TGCGCCAGCAGCTTGGCGAACACCGGGGAGCTGTTTTTT. This translates into CASSLANTGELFF.

This clone was seen more than once but under ten times. The J gene is TRBJ1-5, the V gene TRBV5-1; D remains ambiguous. Germline V gene sequence: CDR1 SGHRS, CDR2 YFSETQ. The CDR3 consists of 15 residues. V gave up 1 base and J gave up 4 bases, with 12 bases separating them. CDR3 sequence: CASSLQPGGNQPQHF. Written as DNA, the CDR3 is TGCGCCAGCAGCTTGCAACCGGGAGGGAATCAGCCCCAGCATTTT.

The chain joins TRBV10-3 to TRBJ2-7, with D possibly matching TRBD2 (6 bases). Germline CDR1 ENHRY, CDR2 SYGVKD. The CDR3 has 13 amino acids. The V end lost 10 bases, the J end lost 0 bases, and 13 bases lay between the germline ends. In DNA, the CDR3 is TGTGCCACCGGAGGGCTGAACTCCTACGAGCAGTACTTC. It encodes CATGGLNSYEQYF.

The chain carries TRBV5-4 and TRBJ2-3; TRBD1 agrees at 9 bases. CDR3 length: 14 residues. Germline assignment: CDR1 SGHNT and CDR2 YYREEE (reference sequence). Losses at the gene ends were 3 bases for V and 6 bases for J; bases not matched to a gene: 5. CDR3 in amino acids: CASSSDRGADTQYF. The CDR3 DNA sequence: TGTGCCAGCAGCTCGGACAGGGGTGCGGATACGCAGTATTTT.

In its sample, this clone was seen a few times. At one end the junction does not follow the germline gene, possibly because of a read error. The CDR3 protein is CASSLASYGYTF. The CDR3 bases are TGTGCCAGCAGCCTAGCCAGCTATGGCTACACCTTC. This chain uses TRBV7-8 with TRBJ1-2; no firm D call. There are 12 residues in the CDR3. Germline lookup yields CDR1 SGHVS and CDR2 FQNEAQ.

This clone is classed as large (0.1 to 1%). The chain couples TRBV10-3 to TRBJ2-7, with 8 bases fitting TRBD1. The germline gives CDR1 ENHRY, CDR2 SYGVKD. The CDR3 sequence is 16 residues long. Trimming cost V 6 bases and J 3 bases; bases outside gene matches: 13. The CDR3 bases are TGTGCCATCAGATCCGGGACAGGACGAATAAACTACGAGCAGTACTTC. It encodes CAIRSGTGRINYEQYF.

The chain uses TRBV6-5 and TRBJ1-2, with D maybe TRBD1 (6 bases). The CDR3 runs 15 residues. Deletions cut 6 bases from V and 4 bases from J, with 18 bases between. Germline lookup yields CDR1 MNHEY and CDR2 SVGAGI. The CDR3 sequence: CASSITPRGPYGYTF. The CDR3 DNA follows: TGTGCCAGCAGCATTACCCCCCGGGGGCCCTATGGCTACACCTTC.

The chain employs TRBV12-3 or TRBV12-4 and TRBJ2-1, with no clear D. Between the trimmed V and J ends, which lost 1 base and 8 bases, there was a span of 6 bases. The CDR3 is 12 residues long. The CDR3 here is CASSLGGDEQFF. As DNA, the CDR3 is TGTGCCAGCAGTTTAGGTGGTGATGAGCAGTTCTTC.

The chain employs TRBV30 and TRBJ2-5; 7 bases agree with TRBD2. Germline V gives CDR1 GTSNPN, CDR2 SVGIG (reference sequence). The CDR3 length is 14 residues. V was pared by 2 bases and J by 1 base, with 4 bases of the junction left unmatched. Here the CDR3 DNA reads TGTGCCTGGAGTCTCGGACTAGTCCAAGAGACCCAGTACTTC. Protein product: CAWSLGLVQETQYF.